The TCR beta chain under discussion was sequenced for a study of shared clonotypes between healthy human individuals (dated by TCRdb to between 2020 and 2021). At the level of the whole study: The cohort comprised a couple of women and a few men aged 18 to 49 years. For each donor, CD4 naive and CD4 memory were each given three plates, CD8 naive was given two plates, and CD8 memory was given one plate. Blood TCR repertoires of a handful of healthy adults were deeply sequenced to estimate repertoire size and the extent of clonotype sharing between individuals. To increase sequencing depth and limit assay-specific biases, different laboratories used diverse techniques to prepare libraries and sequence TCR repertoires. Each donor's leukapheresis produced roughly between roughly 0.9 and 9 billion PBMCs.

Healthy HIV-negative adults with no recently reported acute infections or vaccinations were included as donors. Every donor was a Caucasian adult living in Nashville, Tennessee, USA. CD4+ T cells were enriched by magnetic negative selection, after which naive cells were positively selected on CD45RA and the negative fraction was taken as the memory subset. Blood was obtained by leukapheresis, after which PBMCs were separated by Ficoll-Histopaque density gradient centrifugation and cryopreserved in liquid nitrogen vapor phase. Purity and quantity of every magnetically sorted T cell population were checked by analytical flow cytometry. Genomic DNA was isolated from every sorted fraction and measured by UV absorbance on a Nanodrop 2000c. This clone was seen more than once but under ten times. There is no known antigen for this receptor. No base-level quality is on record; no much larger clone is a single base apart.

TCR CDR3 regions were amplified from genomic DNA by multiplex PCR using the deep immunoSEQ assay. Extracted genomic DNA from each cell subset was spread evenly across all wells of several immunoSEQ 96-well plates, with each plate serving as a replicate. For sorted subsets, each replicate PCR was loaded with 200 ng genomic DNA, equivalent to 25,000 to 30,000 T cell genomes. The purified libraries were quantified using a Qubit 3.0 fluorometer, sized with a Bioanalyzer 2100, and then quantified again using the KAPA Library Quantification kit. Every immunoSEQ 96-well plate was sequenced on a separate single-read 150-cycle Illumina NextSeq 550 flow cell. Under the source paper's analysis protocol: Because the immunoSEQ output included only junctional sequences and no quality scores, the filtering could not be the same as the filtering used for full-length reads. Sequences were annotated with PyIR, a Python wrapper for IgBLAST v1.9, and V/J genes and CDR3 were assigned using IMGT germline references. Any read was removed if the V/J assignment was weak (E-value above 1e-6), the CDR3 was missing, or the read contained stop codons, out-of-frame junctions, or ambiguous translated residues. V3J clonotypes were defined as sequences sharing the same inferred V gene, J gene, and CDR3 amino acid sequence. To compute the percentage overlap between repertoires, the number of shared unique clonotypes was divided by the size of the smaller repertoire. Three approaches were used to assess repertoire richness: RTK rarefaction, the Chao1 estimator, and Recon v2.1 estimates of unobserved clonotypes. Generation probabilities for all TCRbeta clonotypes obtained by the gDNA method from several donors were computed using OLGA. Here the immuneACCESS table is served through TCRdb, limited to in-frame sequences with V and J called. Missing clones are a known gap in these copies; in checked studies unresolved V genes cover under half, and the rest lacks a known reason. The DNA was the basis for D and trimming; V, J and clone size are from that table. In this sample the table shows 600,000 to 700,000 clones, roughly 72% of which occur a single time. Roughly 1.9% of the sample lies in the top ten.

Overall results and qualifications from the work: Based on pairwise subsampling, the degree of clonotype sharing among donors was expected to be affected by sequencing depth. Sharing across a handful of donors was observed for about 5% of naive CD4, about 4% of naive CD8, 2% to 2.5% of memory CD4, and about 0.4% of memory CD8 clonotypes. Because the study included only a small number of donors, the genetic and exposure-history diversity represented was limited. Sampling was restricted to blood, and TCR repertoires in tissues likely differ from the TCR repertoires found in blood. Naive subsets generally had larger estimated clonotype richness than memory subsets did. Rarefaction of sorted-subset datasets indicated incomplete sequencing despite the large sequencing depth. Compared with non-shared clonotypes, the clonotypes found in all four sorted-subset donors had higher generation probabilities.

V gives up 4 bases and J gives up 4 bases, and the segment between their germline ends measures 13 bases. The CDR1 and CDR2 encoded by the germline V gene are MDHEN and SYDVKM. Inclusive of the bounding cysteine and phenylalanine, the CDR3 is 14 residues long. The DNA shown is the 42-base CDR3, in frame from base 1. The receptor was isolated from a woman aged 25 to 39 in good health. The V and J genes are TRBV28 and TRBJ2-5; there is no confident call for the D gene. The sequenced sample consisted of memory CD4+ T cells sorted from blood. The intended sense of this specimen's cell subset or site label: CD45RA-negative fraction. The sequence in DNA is TGTGCCAGCAGTTCCAGACAAAGGCGAGAGACCCAGTACTTC. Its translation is CASSSRQRRETQYF.